This T cell receptor beta chain appears in the sequencing data of a study of T cell changes during pregnancy in multiple sclerosis. Assay used: immunoSEQ multiplex PCR; TCRdb lists only in-frame clones, some missing. The table shows about 50,000 clones, with around nine tenths occurring only once. Germline CDR1 reads SNHLY; CDR2 reads FYNNEI. This CDR3 contains 16 residues. Trimming removed 2 bases from V and 10 bases from J; junction bases left unmatched: 10. The input for sequencing was CD4+ T cells from peripheral blood mononuclear cells, taken in the second trimester of pregnancy. The clonotype originates from a female donor with multiple sclerosis, enrolled in a pregnancy study. This rearrangement joins TRBV2 to TRBJ2-1, with 11 bases lining up with TRBD2. The CDR3 is CASSEKGLAGGAEQFF. The CDR3 DNA reads as TGTGCCAGCAGTGAAAAAGGGCTAGCGGGAGGCGCAGAGCAGTTCTTC.